This passage covers 11 T cell receptor beta chains from one sample sequenced in a study of control samples from healthy donors and cancer patients. Data came from immunoSEQ multiplex PCR; TCRdb stores just in-frame clones and leaves some out. Among approximately 52,000 clones listed, approximately 90% were seen once. The sample was PBMCs. The source is a man aged 55-75 years with head and neck cancer.

The chain carries TRBV3-1 (or the pseudogene TRBV3-2) and TRBJ2-3; the D gene is possibly TRBD1 (5 bases). V lost 4 bases, J lost 2 bases, and 7 bases lay in between. From germline, CDR1 is LGHDT and CDR2 YNNKEL (reference sequence). This CDR3 spans 13 amino acids. The CDR3 bases are TGTGCCAGCAGCCCGACAGTCACAGATACGCAGTATTTT. Translated: CASSPTVTDTQYF.

The chain joins TRBV28 to TRBJ1-3; maybe TRBD1 (5 bases). Germline V CDR1 and CDR2: MDHEN, SYDVKM. The CDR3 is 15 amino acids. The ends were cut back, 6 bases at V and 2 bases at J, with 14 bases in the middle. The CDR3: CASRLGEAAGNTIYF. CDR3 DNA: TGTGCCAGCAGGTTAGGGGAAGCGGCTGGAAACACCATATATTTT.

V is TRBV11-2 and J is TRBJ2-1; TRBD1 aligns across 8 bases. CDR1 is SGHAT, CDR2 FQNNGV, per germline. J gave up 15 bases and V 1 base, and 8 bases lay outside the gene matches. This CDR3 is built from 13 residues. Here the CDR3 DNA reads TGTGCCAGCAGCTTAGGAGGACAGGGCGTCTCGTTCTTC. As protein: CASSLGGQGVSFF.

The gene calls are TRBV11-1 and TRBJ2-3; perhaps TRBD1 as D (5 bases). The CDR3 spans 14 residues. Trimming removed 5 bases from V and 3 bases from J, with 12 bases in between. Germline V CDR1 and CDR2: SGHAT, FQDESV (reference sequence). CDR3 DNA: TGTGCCAGCAGCCCAGCCAGGGTTACAGATACGCAGTATTTT. This translates into CASSPARVTDTQYF.

This clone was observed once. The genes are TRBV5-4 and TRBJ1-2; 9 bases fit TRBD1. The ends lost 2 bases at V and 4 bases at J; junction bases unmatched: 6. This CDR3 has 15 residues. Per germline, CDR1 SGHNT and CDR2 YYREEE (reference sequence). CDR3 amino acids: CASSLRDREGYGYTF. The CDR3 bases are TGTGCCAGCAGCTTACGGGACAGGGAAGGCTATGGCTACACCTTC.

This chain connects TRBV6-6 to TRBJ1-6; tentatively, D is TRBD1 (6 bases). CDR3 size: 14 residues. V lost 2 bases to trimming and J lost 6 bases, with 8 bases between them. Germline-derived CDR1 and CDR2 are MNHNY and SVGAGI (reference sequence). CDR3 sequence (DNA): TGTGCCAGCAGTTACGGACAGACTAATTCACCCCTCCACTTT. This gives the protein CASSYGQTNSPLHF.

The chain links TRBV27 to TRBJ1-6; D possibly corresponds to TRBD1 (5 bases). The length of the CDR3 is 13 residues. Germline V gene lookup returns CDR1 MNHEY and CDR2 SMNVEV (reference sequence). With 8 bases removed from V and 11 bases from J, the gap between germline ends came to 16 bases. CDR3 sequence (DNA): TGTGCCAGCCTGGGGGGGGAAGGGACACCCCTCCACTTT. It encodes CASLGGEGTPLHF.

J is TRBJ2-7 and V is TRBV28; 9 nucleotides align to TRBD1. CDR3 size: 16 residues. Germline CDR1 is MDHEN and CDR2 is SYDVKM. The V gene end was trimmed by 3 bases and the J gene end by 0 bases; junction bases not matched to a gene: 6. CDR3 residues: CASSFPDRGNSYEQYF. The DNA of the CDR3 is TGTGCCAGCAGTTTCCCGGACAGGGGCAACTCCTACGAGCAGTACTTC.

The V gene is TRBV25-1, the J gene TRBJ2-7; D is ambiguous. CDR3 length: 15 residues. Trimming removed 3 bases at V and 3 bases at J, with 15 bases between. Germline lookup yields CDR1 MGHDK and CDR2 SYGVNS. The DNA for the CDR3 is TGTGCCAGCAGTGAGGTGGGGTCGACCCACTACGAGCAGTACTTC. It codes for CASSEVGSTHYEQYF.

The chain uses TRBV3-1 (or the pseudogene TRBV3-2) and TRBJ1-1; possible D gene TRBD1, 5 bases. V was pared by 0 bases and J by 4 bases, with 9 bases between. Germline CDR1 and CDR2: LGHDT and YNNKEL (reference sequence). The CDR3 is made up of 14 amino acids. The CDR3 bases are TGTGCCAGCAGCCAAGAGGGGGGTGTCACTGAAGCTTTCTTT. It yields the protein CASSQEGGVTEAFF.

The chain is built from TRBV10-2 and TRBJ1-2, with D possibly TRBD1 on 5 matching bases. Germline values: CDR1 WSHSY, CDR2 SAAADI. V lost 3 bases, J lost 3 bases, and 8 bases lay in between. This CDR3 region has 13 residues. In DNA, the CDR3 is TGCGCCAGCAGTGATACAGGATACTATGGCTACACCTTC. Its protein is CASSDTGYYGYTF.